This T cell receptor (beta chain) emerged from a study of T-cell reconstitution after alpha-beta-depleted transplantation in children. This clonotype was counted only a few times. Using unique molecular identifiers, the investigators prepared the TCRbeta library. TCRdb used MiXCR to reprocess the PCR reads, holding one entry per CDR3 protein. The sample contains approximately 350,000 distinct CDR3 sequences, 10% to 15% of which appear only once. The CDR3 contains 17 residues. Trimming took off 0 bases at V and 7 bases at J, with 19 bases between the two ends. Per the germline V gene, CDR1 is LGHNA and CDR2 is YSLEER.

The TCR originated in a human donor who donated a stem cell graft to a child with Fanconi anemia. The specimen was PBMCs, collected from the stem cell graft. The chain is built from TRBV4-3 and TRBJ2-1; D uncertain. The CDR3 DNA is TGCGCCAGCAGCCAAGATTCGCGAGGACGCCCACTAAATGAGCAGTTCTTC. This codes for CASSQDSRGRPLNEQFF.